This TCR beta chain stems from a study of T cells in women clearing cervical HPV infection. Whole-study results and caveats: Unknown T-cell numbers per sample may underlie the richness differences. CIN3+ cases had significantly higher TCR richness than controls; evenness did not differ.

In germline, CDR1 is MGHRA, CDR2 YSYEKL. J lost 1 base, V lost 1 base, and 1 base had no gene match. This CDR3 has 14 amino acids. TCR beta CDR3 amplified by multiplex PCR from roughly 1,300 ng genomic DNA. Generated by immunoSEQ multiplex PCR, the TCRdb table keeps only in-frame clones and is missing some. This listing includes about 31,000 clones. With respect to this clone: No antigen is known for it. The DNA ends 3 residues before the CDR3 does, and the rest of the CDR3 is filled in from the germline J gene.

The chain employs TRBV4-1 and TRBJ2-7; 7 nucleotides align to TRBD2. The source is a woman between 18 and 70 years old with a cervical HPV16 infection that either progressed to CIN3+ or cleared (not recorded which). Input material: blood buffy coat. The sequenced CDR3 bases are TGCGCCAGCAGCCAAGCGGGGGGATCCTACGAG. Translating gives CASSQAGGSYE. The complete CDR3 reads CASSQAGGSYEQYF.